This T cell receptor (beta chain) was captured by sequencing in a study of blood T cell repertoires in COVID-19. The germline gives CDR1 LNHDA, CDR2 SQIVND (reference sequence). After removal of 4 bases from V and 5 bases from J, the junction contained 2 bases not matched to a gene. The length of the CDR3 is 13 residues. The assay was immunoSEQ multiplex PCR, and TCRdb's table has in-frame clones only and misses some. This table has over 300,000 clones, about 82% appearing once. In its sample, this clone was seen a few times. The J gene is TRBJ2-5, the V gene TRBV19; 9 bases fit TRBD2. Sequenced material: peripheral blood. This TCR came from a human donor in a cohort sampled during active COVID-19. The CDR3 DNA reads TGTGCCAGTAGTAGGACTAGCGCGGAGACCCAGTACTTC. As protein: CASSRTSAETQYF.